These 23 T cell receptor beta chains were sequenced from one sample in a study of cytomegalovirus exposure and HLA in healthy donors. Only in-frame clones appear in the TCRdb table, and some are missing; sequencing was by immunoSEQ multiplex PCR. This table holds some 250,000 clones, approximately 83% found once. The sequencing input was PBMCs. The receptors originated from a woman aged 25 to 45 in good health and CMV-seropositive.

The chain carries TRBV5-1 and TRBJ2-7; 8 nucleotides line up with TRBD2. CDR1 and CDR2 (germline): SGHRS, YFSETQ. The CDR3 has 18 amino acids. The junction had 13 bases not matched to a gene; V was cut back by 2 bases and J by 0 bases. CDR3 residues: CASSFLSSGRVNSYEQYF. CDR3 DNA sequence: TGCGCCAGCAGCTTCTTAAGCAGCGGGAGAGTCAACTCCTACGAGCAGTACTTC.

The chain employs TRBV9 and TRBJ2-2, with 9 bases matching TRBD1. J was trimmed by 1 base and V by 2 bases; bases with no gene match: 3. CDR3 size: 16 residues. CDR1 and CDR2 from the germline V gene are SGDLS and YYNGEE. DNA of the CDR3: TGTGCCAGCAGCGTTGGGGACAGGGTGAACACCGGGGAGCTGTTTTTT. It is translated as CASSVGDRVNTGELFF.

The chain combines TRBV6-5 with TRBJ2-1; possible D gene TRBD1, 5 bases. In germline, CDR1 is MNHEY, CDR2 SVGAGI. V was pared by 5 bases and J by 10 bases, with 21 bases between. The CDR3 is 15 residues long. The CDR3 DNA reads as TGTGCCAGCAGTCAACCACATTCAGGGTCTTACGAGCAGTTCTTC. Protein product: CASSQPHSGSYEQFF.

This clone showed up just once. The chain uses TRBV6-1 and TRBJ1-1, with D perhaps matching TRBD1 (5 bases). The CDR3 totals 13 residues. V was cut by 0 bases and J by 11 bases, with 13 bases left in between. Germline V gene lookup returns CDR1 MNHNS and CDR2 SASEGT. The DNA for the CDR3 is TGTGCCAGCAGTGAAGCGCTCAGGGTTGAGGCTTTCTTT. Its protein product is CASSEALRVEAFF.

This clone was observed a single time. The chain recombines TRBV5-1 with TRBJ2-3; 7 bases match TRBD1. Germline loops: CDR1 SGHRS, CDR2 YFSETQ. The CDR3 spans 15 residues. With V trimmed by 4 bases and J by 0 bases, 5 bases remained unmatched. The CDR3 DNA sequence: TGCGCCAGCAGCCCGCGACAGGGTAGCACAGATACGCAGTATTTT. Its protein is CASSPRQGSTDTQYF.

This chain uses TRBV30 with TRBJ1-1; TRBD1 might be the D (6 bases). Germline-derived CDR1 and CDR2 are GTSNPN and SVGIG (reference sequence). CDR3 size: 18 residues. Trimming removed 4 bases at V and 1 base at J, with 25 bases between. In DNA, the CDR3 is TGTGCCTGGAACTCATTAGTGGCGGGGGCGCGGGGGAACACTGAAGCTTTCTTT. Translating gives CAWNSLVAGARGNTEAFF.

This clone has just a few counts. The V call is TRBV2, the J call TRBJ1-5, with 7 bases identical to TRBD1. Germline V gene sequence: CDR1 SNHLY, CDR2 FYNNEI. The CDR3 length is 16 residues. The V segment lost 6 bases and the J segment 5 bases; nucleotides outside the gene matches: 13. CDR3 loop: CASRVRGRGSDQPQHF. DNA for the CDR3: TGTGCCAGCAGGGTGAGGGGGCGCGGGTCGGATCAGCCCCAGCATTTT. Variable domain in full (rest from reference TRBV2 and TRBJ1-5): EPEVTQTPSHQVTQMGQEVILRCVPISNHLYFYWYRQILGQKVEFLVSFYNNEISEKSEIFDDQFSVERPDGSNFTLKIRSTKLEDSAMYFCASRVRGRGSDQPQHFGDGTRLSIL.

The J gene is TRBJ2-1, the V gene TRBV18, with D unresolved. This CDR3 comprises 16 residues. Per germline, CDR1 KGHSH and CDR2 LQKENI. With 2 bases removed from V and 0 bases from J, the gap between germline ends came to 11 bases. CDR3 DNA: TGTGCCAGCTCACCAGTAGTACCCCGCTCCTACAATGAGCAGTTCTTC. Translated: CASSPVVPRSYNEQFF. The full variable domain, with the rest looked up from reference TRBV18 and TRBJ2-1, is NAGVMQNPRHLVRRRGQEARLRCSPMKGHSHVYWYRQLPEEGLKFMVYLQKENIIDESGMPKERFSAEFPKEGPSILRIQQVVRGDSAAYFCASSPVVPRSYNEQFFGPGTRLTVL.

The chain carries TRBV14 and TRBJ1-1; TRBD1 is a possible D gene (6 bases). V lost 4 bases to trimming and J lost 7 bases, with 10 bases between them. CDR3 length: 12 residues. CDR1 SGHDN and CDR2 FVKESK come from the germline V gene. CDR3 sequence reads: CASSPWTVEAFF. In DNA, the CDR3 is TGTGCCAGCAGCCCTTGGACAGTTGAAGCTTTCTTT.

The genes are TRBV2 and TRBJ2-7; D might be TRBD1 (6 bases). The CDR3 length is 13 residues. Germline V CDR1 and CDR2: SNHLY, FYNNEI. V was shortened by 4 bases and J by 4 bases, with 11 bases between the two germline ends. This chain's CDR3 is CASSGPRGYEQYF. CDR3 DNA: TGTGCCAGCAGTGGGCCCAGGGGTTACGAGCAGTACTTC.

This clone was recorded only once. The chain carries TRBV2 and TRBJ1-4; 7 bases are shared with TRBD1. The CDR3 spans 14 residues. Germline assignment: CDR1 SNHLY and CDR2 FYNNEI. Trimming removed 5 bases from V and 7 bases from J; junction bases left unmatched: 7. The CDR3 DNA is TGTGCCAGCAGTATTGAGACAGGGTCTGAAAAACTGTTTTTT. Protein sequence: CASSIETGSEKLFF.

The chain has TRBV2 and TRBJ1-1; D is unclear. This CDR3 region has 14 residues. Trimming took off 2 bases at V and 4 bases at J, with 11 bases between the two ends. Germline V gene lookup returns CDR1 SNHLY and CDR2 FYNNEI. The CDR3 region has the DNA TGTGCCAGCAGTGAACCGGGTGTAGTCACTGAAGCTTTCTTT. Translating gives CASSEPGVVTEAFF.

The chain joins TRBV27 to TRBJ2-7, with TRBD2 as a possible D gene (5 bases). Germline V gene lookup returns CDR1 MNHEY and CDR2 SMNVEV (reference sequence). The CDR3 sequence is 11 residues long. Trimming shortened V by 5 bases and J by 3 bases, and 5 bases separated the two germline ends. CDR3 DNA sequence: TGTGCCAGCAGTGAGGGCTACGAGCAGTACTTC. As protein: CASSEGYEQYF.

The chain has TRBV5-1 and TRBJ2-5; tentative D call: TRBD2 (5 bases). V lost 6 bases to trimming and J lost 3 bases, with 15 bases between them. CDR1 and CDR2 from the germline V gene are SGHRS and YFSETQ. The CDR3 extends over 14 amino acids. The CDR3 loop is CASTYRGYEETQYF. The CDR3 DNA reads as TGCGCCAGCACCTACCGGGGATACGAAGAGACCCAGTACTTC. Combining the CDR3 with reference TRBV5-1 and TRBJ2-5 gives the whole variable domain KAGVTQTPRYLIKTRGQQVTLSCSPISGHRSVSWYQQTPGQGLQFLFEYFSETQRNKGNFPGRFSGRQFSNSRSEMNVSTLELGDSALYLCASTYRGYEETQYFGPGTRLLVL.

This chain uses TRBV2 with TRBJ1-1, with D perhaps TRBD1 (5 bases). This CDR3 contains 13 residues. CDR1 is SNHLY, CDR2 FYNNEI, per germline. V was trimmed by 2 bases and J by 4 bases, leaving 8 bases between them. The CDR3 DNA follows: TGTGCCAGCAGTGAAAGCGGGACCACTGAAGCTTTCTTT. This gives the protein CASSESGTTEAFF.

About this clone itself: Additional DNA sequences in this sample encode the identical CDR3. The gene calls are TRBV5-4 and TRBJ2-5; TRBD2 agrees at 13 bases. Trimming cost V 0 bases and J 4 bases; bases outside gene matches: 0. The V gene's germline CDR1 is SGHNT and CDR2 YYREEE (reference sequence). This CDR3 is built from 15 residues. The CDR3 DNA reads TGTGCCAGCAGCTTGGGACTAGCGGGAGGAGAGACCCAGTACTTC. Protein product: CASSLGLAGGETQYF.

The chain links TRBV19 to TRBJ1-4, with D tentatively TRBD1 (5 bases). This CDR3 is built from 15 residues. Per the germline V gene, CDR1 is LNHDA and CDR2 is SQIVND (reference sequence). Between the trimmed V and J ends, which lost 11 bases and 8 bases, there was a span of 24 bases. The CDR3 DNA reads TGTGCCGGACCCCTGTCGGGTAGGAAGGGGGAAAAACTGTTTTTT. It codes for CAGPLSGRKGEKLFF.

CDR3 nucleotides: TGTGCCAGCAGTGTACCGGGACACGACAATCAGCCCCAGCATTTT. It is translated as CASSVPGHDNQPQHF. The chain has TRBV28 and TRBJ1-5; D perhaps matches TRBD1 (6 bases). The CDR3 consists of 15 residues. V was pared by 5 bases and J by 3 bases, with 14 bases between. Germline CDR1 and CDR2: MDHEN and SYDVKM.

The V and J genes are TRBV1 and TRBJ2-7; TRBD2 was called by the table and not checked on the DNA. TRBV1 is noted as a pseudogene. The CDR3 has 19 residues. CDR3 nucleotides: TGCACCAGCAGCCCAAAACCGGGACTAGCGGGGACCAGGGCCTACGAGCAGTACTTC. Translation gives CTSSPKPGLAGTRAYEQYF.

This sequence joins TRBV28 and TRBJ2-3; 9 nucleotides agree with TRBD1. The trim removed 7 bases at V and 2 bases at J, leaving 19 bases unmatched. The CDR3 has 19 amino acids. The germline gives CDR1 MDHEN, CDR2 SYDVKM. The CDR3 nucleotides read TGTGCCAGCATCACCGGGACAGGGAGCGGGCCGGACCACACAGATACGCAGTATTTT. Translated: CASITGTGSGPDHTDTQYF.

The rearrangement links TRBV9 to TRBJ1-2; possibly TRBD1 for D (5 bases). V lost 0 bases and J 0 bases, leaving 12 bases between the germline ends. Per the germline V gene, CDR1 is SGDLS and CDR2 is YYNGEE. The CDR3 runs to 16 residues. The CDR3 reads CASSVGQGGTNYGYTF. For the CDR3, the DNA is TGTGCCAGCAGCGTAGGTCAGGGAGGGACTAACTATGGCTACACCTTC.

The chain couples TRBV27 to TRBJ2-1, with 8 positions matching TRBD1. The CDR3 has 16 amino acids. V trimming: 5 bases; J trimming: 5 bases; junction bases outside the gene matches: 11. In germline, CDR1 is MNHEY, CDR2 SMNVEV (reference sequence). The CDR3 bases are TGTGCCAGCAGTCCCTCGACAGGGGAAAGGGACAATGAGCAGTTCTTC. It specifies CASSPSTGERDNEQFF.

The V and J genes are TRBV6-1 and TRBJ2-3; D gene unclear. Per germline, CDR1 MNHNS and CDR2 SASEGT. The CDR3 covers 10 residues. V was clipped by 7 bases and J by 7 bases, with 6 bases between them. Here the CDR3 reads CASKSNTQYF. Here the CDR3 DNA reads TGTGCCAGCAAATCAAATACGCAGTATTTT.